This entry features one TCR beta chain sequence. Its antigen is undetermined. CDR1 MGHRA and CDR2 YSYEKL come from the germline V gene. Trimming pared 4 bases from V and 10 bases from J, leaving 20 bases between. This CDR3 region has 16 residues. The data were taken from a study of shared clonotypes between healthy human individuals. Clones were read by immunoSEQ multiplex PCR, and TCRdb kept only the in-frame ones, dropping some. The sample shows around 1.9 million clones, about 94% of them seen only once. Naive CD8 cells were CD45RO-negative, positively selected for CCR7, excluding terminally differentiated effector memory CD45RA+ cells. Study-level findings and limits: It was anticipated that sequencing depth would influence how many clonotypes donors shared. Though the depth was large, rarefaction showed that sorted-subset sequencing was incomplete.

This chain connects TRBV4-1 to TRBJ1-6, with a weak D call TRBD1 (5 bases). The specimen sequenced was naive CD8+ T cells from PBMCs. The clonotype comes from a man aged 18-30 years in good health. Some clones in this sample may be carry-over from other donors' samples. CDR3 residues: CASSPVTGDGYSPLHF. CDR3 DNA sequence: TGCGCCAGCAGCCCAGTGACGGGGGACGGCTACTCACCCCTCCACTTT.